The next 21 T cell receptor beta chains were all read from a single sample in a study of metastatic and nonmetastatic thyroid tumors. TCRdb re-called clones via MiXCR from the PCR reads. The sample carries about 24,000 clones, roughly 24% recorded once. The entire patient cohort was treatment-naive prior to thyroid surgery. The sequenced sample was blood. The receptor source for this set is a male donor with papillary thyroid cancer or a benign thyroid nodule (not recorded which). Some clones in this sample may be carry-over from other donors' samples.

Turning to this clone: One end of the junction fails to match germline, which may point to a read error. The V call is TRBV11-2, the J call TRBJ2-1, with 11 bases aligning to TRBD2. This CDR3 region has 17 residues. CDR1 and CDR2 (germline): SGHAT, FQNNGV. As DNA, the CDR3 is TGTGCCAGCAGCTTCACCCTACTAGCGGGAGTAGGAAATGAGCAGTTATTC. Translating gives CASSFTLLAGVGNEQLF.

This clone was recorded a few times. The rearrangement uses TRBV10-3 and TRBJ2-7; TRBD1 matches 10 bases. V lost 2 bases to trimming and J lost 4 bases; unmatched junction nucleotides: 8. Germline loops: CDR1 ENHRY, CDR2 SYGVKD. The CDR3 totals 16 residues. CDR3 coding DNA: TGTGCCATCAGTGAGCTAACCGGGACAGGGGTTTACGAGCAGTACTTC. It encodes CAISELTGTGVYEQYF.

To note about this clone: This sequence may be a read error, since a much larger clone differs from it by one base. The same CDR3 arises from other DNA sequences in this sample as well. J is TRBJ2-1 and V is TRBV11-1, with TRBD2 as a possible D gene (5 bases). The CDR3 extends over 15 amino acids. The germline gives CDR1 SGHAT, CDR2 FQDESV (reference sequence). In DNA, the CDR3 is TGTGCAAGCAGCCTCATCGACGGGATCTACAATGAGCAGTTCTTC. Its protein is CASSLIDGIYNEQFF.

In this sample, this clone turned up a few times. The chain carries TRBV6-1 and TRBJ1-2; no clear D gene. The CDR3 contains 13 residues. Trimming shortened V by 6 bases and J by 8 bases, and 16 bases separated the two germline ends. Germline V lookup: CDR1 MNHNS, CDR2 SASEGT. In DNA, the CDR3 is TGTGCCAGCAGCCGAGGAGTCTCTGGAGGCTACACCTTC. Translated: CASSRGVSGGYTF.

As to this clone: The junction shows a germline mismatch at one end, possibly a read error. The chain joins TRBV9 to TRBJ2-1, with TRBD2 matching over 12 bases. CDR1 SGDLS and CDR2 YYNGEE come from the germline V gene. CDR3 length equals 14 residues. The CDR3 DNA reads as TGTGCCACCACTAGCGGGAGGACCTACAATGATCAGTTCTTC. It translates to CATTSGRTYNDQFF.

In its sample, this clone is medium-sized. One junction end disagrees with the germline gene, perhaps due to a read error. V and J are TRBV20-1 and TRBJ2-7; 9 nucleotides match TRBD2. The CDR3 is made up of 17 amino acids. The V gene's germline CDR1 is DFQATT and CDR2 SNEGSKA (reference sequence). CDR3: CSARDRLSGTSSNEQYF. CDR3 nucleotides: TGCAGTGCTAGAGATCGTCTTTCCGGGACTAGCTCCAACGAGCAGTACTTC.

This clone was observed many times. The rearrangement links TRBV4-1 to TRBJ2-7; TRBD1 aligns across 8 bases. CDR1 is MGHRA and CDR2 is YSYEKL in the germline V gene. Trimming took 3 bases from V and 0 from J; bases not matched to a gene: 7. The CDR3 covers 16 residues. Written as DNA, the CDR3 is TGCGCCAGCAGCCAGAGGGAGACAGGGGTCTCCTACGAGCAGTACTTC. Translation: CASSQRETGVSYEQYF.

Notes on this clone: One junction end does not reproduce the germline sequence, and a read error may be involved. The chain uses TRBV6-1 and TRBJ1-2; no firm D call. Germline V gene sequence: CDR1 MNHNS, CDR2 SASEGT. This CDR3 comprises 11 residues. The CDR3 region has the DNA TGTTCCAGCAGGTCAGCGGCCCGCTACACCTTC. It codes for CSSRSAARYTF.

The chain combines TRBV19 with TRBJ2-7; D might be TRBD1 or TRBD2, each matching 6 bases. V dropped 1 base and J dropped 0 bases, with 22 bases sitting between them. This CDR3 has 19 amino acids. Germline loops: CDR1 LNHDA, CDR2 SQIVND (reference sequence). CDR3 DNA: TGTGCCAGTAGTATAGTAAAGGGGGGCAGACCCATCAGCTCCTACGAGCAGTACTTC. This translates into CASSIVKGGRPISSYEQYF.

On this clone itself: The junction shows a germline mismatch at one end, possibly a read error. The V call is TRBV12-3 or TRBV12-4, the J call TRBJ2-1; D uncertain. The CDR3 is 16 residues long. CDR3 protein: CAISPVCSSSYNEQFF. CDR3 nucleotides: TGTGCCATCAGTCCTGTCTGTTCGAGCTCCTACAATGAGCAGTTCTTC.

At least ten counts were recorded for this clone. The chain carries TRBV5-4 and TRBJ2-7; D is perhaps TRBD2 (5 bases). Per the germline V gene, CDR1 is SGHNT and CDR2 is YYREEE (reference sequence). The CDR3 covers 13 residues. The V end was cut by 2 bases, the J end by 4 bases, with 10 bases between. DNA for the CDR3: TGTGCCAGCAGCTTAGGACTCAAGTACGAGCAGTACTTC. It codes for CASSLGLKYEQYF.

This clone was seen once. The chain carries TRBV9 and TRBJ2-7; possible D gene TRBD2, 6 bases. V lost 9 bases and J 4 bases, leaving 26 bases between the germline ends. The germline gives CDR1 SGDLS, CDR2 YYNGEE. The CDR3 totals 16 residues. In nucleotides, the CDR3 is TGTGCCATCATGTCGGGACCCGGAGAGGGAGGATACGAGCAGTACTTC. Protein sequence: CAIMSGPGEGGYEQYF.

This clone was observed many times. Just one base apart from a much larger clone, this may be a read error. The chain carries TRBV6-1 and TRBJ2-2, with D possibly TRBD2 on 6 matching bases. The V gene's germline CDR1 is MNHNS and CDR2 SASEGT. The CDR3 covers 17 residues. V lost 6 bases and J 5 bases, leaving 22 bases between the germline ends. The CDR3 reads CASSRASVRSGTGELFF. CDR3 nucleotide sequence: TGTGCCAGCAGCCGGGCTAGCGTGAGGTCGGGGACCGGGGAGCTGTTTTTT.

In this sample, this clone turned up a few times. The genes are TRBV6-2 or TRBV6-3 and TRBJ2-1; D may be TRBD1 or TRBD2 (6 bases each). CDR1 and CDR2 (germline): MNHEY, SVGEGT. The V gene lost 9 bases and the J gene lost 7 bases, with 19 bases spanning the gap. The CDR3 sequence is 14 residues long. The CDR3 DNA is TGTGCCAGAAGAAGACCGGGGGCTCGAAATGAGCAGTTCTTC. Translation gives CARRRPGARNEQFF.

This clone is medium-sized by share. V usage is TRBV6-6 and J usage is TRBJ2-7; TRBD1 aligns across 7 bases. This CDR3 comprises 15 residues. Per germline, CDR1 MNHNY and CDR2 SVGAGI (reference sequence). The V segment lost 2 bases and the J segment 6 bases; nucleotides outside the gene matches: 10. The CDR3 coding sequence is TGTGCCAGCAGTTACAGGGGGCTCGCAGGGGGCGAGCAGTACTTC. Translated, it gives CASSYRGLAGGEQYF.

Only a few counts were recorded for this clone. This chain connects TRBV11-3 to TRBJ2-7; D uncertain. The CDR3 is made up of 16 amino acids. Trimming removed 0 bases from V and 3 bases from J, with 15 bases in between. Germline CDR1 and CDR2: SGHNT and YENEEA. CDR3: CASSLDLVLGFYEQYF. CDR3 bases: TGTGCCAGCAGCTTAGATCTTGTCTTGGGGTTCTACGAGCAGTACTTC. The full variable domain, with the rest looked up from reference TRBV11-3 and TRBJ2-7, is EAGVVQSPRYKIIEKKQPVAFWCNPISGHNTLYWYLQNLGQGPELLIRYENEEAVDDSQLPKDRFSAERLKGVDSTLKIQPAELGDSAVYLCASSLDLVLGFYEQYFGPGTRLTVT.

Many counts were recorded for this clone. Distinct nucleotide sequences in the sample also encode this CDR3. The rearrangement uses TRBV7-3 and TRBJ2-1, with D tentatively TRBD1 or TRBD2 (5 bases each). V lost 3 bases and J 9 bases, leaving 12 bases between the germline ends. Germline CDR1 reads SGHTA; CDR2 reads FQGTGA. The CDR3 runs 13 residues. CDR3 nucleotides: TGTGCCAGCAGCTTCTCCGGGACCTTTGAGCAGTTCTTC. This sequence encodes CASSFSGTFEQFF. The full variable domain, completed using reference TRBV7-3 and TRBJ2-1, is GAGVSQTPSNKVTEKGKYVELRCDPISGHTALYWYRQSLGQGPEFLIYFQGTGAADDSGLPNDRFFAVRPEGSVSTLKIQRTERGDSAVYLCASSFSGTFEQFFGPGTRLTVL.

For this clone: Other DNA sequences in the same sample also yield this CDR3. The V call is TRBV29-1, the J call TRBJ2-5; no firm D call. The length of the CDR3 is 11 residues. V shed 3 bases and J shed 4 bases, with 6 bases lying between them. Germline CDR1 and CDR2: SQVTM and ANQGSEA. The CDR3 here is CSVEAGETQYF. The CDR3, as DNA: TGCAGCGTTGAGGCTGGAGAGACCCAGTACTTC.

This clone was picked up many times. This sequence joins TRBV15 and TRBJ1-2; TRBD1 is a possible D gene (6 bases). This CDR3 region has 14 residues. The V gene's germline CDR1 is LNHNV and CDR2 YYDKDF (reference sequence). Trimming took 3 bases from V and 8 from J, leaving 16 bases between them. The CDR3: CATSSRRTAQGYTF. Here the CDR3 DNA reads TGTGCCACCAGCAGTAGACGGACAGCCCAGGGCTACACCTTC.

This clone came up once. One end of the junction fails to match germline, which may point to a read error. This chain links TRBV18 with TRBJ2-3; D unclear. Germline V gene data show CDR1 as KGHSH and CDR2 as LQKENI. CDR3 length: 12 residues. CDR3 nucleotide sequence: TGTGCCAGCTCAGCGAGACCAGATTCGCAGTATTTT. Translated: CASSARPDSQYF.

CDR3 protein: CASSASEGTEAFF. CDR3 sequence (DNA): TGTGCCAGCAGCGCATCAGAGGGAACTGAAGCTTTCTTT. This rearrangement joins TRBV13 to TRBJ1-1; D is unresolved. Germline V lookup: CDR1 PRHDT, CDR2 FYEKMQ (reference sequence). The CDR3 runs 13 residues. V was trimmed by 5 bases and J by 5 bases, leaving 12 bases between them.